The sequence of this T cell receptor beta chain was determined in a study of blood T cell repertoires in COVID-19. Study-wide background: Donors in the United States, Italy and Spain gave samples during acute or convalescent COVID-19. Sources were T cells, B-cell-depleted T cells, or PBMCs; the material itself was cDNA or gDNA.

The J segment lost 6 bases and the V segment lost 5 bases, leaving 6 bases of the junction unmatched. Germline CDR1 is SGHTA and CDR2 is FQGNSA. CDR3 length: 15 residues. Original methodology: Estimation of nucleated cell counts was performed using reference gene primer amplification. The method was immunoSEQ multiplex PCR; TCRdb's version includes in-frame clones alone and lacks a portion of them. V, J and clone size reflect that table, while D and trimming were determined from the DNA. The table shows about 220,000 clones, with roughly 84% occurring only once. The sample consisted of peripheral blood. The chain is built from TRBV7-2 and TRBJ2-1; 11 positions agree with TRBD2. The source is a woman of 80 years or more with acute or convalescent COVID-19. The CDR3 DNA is TGTGCCAGCAGCACCTTAGCGGGGGGGCCCAATGAGCAGTTCTTC. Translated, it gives CASSTLAGGPNEQFF.